This T cell receptor (beta chain) was captured in a study of radiotherapy plus CTLA-4 blockade in lung cancer. Study at large: Objective responses were seen in about a sixth of patients, disease control in about 30%.

Per germline, CDR1 SGDLS and CDR2 YYNGEE. V was cut by 2 bases and J by 7 bases, with 18 bases left in between. The CDR3 runs to 15 residues. Profiled with immunoSEQ multiplex PCR; TCRdb holds only in-frame clones, not every one. This sample has 90,000 or so clones, with 86% found just once. In the case of this clone: The target antigen is unknown.

Study findings and constraints: According to reports, early shifts in blood T cell clones, alongside interferon-beta, forecast response most accurately.

The receptor comes from a human donor with non-small cell lung cancer who had a partial response to radiotherapy plus ipilimumab. Sequencing used peripheral blood, obtained from a patient treated with radiotherapy plus ipilimumab. The rearrangement links TRBV9 to TRBJ1-2; D is unresolved. The CDR3 loop reads CASSVRSDMSVGYTF. CDR3 sequence (DNA): TGTGCCAGCAGCGTTCGTAGCGATATGAGTGTTGGCTACACCTTC.